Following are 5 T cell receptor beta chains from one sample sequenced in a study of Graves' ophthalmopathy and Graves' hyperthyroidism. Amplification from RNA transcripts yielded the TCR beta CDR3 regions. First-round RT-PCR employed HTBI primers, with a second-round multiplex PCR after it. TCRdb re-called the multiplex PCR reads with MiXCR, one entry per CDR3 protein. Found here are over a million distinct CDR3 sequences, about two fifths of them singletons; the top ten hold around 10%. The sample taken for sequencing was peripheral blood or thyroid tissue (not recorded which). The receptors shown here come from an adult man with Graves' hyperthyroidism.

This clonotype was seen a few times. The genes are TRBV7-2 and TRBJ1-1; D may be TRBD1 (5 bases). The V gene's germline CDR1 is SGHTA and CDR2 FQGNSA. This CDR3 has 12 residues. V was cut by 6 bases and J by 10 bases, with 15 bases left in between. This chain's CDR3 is CASSLQGLRAFF. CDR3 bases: TGTGCCAGCAGTCTTCAGGGCTTGAGAGCTTTCTTT.

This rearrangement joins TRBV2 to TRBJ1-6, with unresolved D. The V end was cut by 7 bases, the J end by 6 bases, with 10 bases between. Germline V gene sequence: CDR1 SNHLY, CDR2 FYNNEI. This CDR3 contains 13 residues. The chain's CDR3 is CASTSGSNSPLHF. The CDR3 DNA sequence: TGTGCCAGCACTAGCGGGAGTAATTCACCCCTCCACTTT.

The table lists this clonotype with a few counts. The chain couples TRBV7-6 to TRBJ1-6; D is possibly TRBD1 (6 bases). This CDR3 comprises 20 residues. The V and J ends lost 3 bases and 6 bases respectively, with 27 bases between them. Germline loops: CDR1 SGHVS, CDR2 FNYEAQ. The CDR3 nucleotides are TGTGCCAGCAGCTTGTCCCCTGAGACAGGCTTACATCCACCTAATTCACCCCTCCACTTT. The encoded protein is CASSLSPETGLHPPNSPLHF.

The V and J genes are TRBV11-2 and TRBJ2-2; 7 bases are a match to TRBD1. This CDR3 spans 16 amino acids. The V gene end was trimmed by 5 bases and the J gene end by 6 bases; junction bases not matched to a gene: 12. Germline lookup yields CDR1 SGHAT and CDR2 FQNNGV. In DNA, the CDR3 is TGTGCCAGCAGCACCGGGACAGCCTGTGTACCCGGGGAGCTGTTTTTT. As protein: CASSTGTACVPGELFF. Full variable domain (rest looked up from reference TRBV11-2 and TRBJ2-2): EAGVAQSPRYKIIEKRQSVAFWCNPISGHATLYWYQQILGQGPKLLIQFQNNGVVDDSQLPKDRFSAERLKGVDSTLKIQPAKLEDSAVYLCASSTGTACVPGELFFGEGSRLTVL.

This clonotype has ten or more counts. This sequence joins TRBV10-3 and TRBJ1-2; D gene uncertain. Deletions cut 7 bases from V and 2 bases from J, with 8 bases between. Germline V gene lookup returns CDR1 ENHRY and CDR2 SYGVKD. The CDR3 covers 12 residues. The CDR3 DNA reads TGTGCCATCAACGCGGGGAACTATGGCTACACCTTC. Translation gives CAINAGNYGYTF.